This is a list of T cell receptor beta chains from one sample in a study of HIV-infected patients and healthy controls. MiXCR was run by TCRdb on the 5' RACE reads, yielding one entry per CDR3 protein. The table has roughly 13,000 distinct CDR3 sequences, 12% seen once. The sample consisted of blood, taken during antiretroviral therapy. The source of these receptors is an adult with HIV infection. The donor label of this sample is uncertain. CDR3s include the opening cysteine and the closing phenylalanine or tryptophan. D genes are given only for firm matches. Clone size is shown for a subset of rows, as once, few, many or a class of expanded clone.

j_call clone_size v_call d_call cdr3_nt cdr3_aa
TRBJ2-5 many TRBV30 TRBD1 TGTGCCTGGAGTGCAATCAGGGGGTTGGAGACCCAGTACTTC CAWSAIRGLETQYF
TRBJ1-6 many TRBV7-6 TRBD1 TGTGCCAGCAGCTTAGCAACAGGGGCCTATAATTCACCCCTCCACTTT CASSLATGAYNSPLHF
TRBJ2-2 few TRBV7-9 TRBD1 TGTGCCAGCAGCCCTCATACAGGGGGAGAGACCGGGGAGCTGTTTTTT CASSPHTGGETGELFF
TRBJ2-1 medium-sized TRBV4-2 TRBD2 TGTGCCAGCAGGCCTACTAGCGGGAGGTCGATTGAGCAGTTCTTC CASRPTSGRSIEQFF
TRBJ2-1 many TRBV20-1 TRBD1 TGCAGTGCTACCGGGACAGGGGATTCCAATGAGCAGTTCTTC CSATGTGDSNEQFF
TRBJ2-2 few TRBV19 - TGTGCCAGTAGTATACGGGCTAGCGTCGGCACCGGGGAGCTGTTTTTT CASSIRASVGTGELFF
TRBJ1-4 many TRBV20-1 - TGCAGTGCGGGGACCTTACGGAGTGAAAAACTGTTTTTT CSAGTLRSEKLFF
TRBJ2-3 - TRBV19 - TGTGCCAGTAGTAGGACTCAGCCTAGCACAGATACGCAGTATTTT CASSRTQPSTDTQYF
TRBJ2-5 many TRBV6-5 TRBD2 TGTGCCAGCAGTCGGACTAGCCGGGAGGGGGAGACCCAGTACTTC CASSRTSREGETQYF
TRBJ2-5 many TRBV12-5 - TGTGCTAGTGGTCGTACCCTACAGGGCCAAGAGACCCAGTACTTC CASGRTLQGQETQYF
TRBJ2-7 many TRBV12-3/TRBV12-4 TRBD1 TGTGCCAGCAGCCTACAGGGGAGACACTACGAGCAGTACTTC CASSLQGRHYEQYF
TRBJ2-1 many TRBV12-3/TRBV12-4 TRBD2 TGTGCCAGCAGTATGGGACTAGCGGTAAGCGAGCAGTTCTTC CASSMGLAVSEQFF
TRBJ2-2 many TRBV30 TRBD1 TGTGCCTGGGAGACAGGACAGGACCTAAGCACCGGGGAGCTGTTTTTT CAWETGQDLSTGELFF
TRBJ1-1 many TRBV11-2 - TGTGCCAGCAGCTTAGACTCCACTGAAGCTTTCTTT CASSLDSTEAFF
TRBJ1-1 - TRBV14 - TGTGCCAGCAGCCATTTGGGGGTTGACACTGAAGCTTTCTTT CASSHLGVDTEAFF
TRBJ2-1 many TRBV20-1 - TGCAGTGCTTTAAAAGGGGGTAGCAATGAGCAGTTCTTC CSALKGGSNEQFF
TRBJ2-1 medium-sized TRBV24-1 - TGTGCCACCAGTGTTGCGGGATGGTGGGCCAATGAGCAGTTCTTC CATSVAGWWANEQFF
TRBJ2-3 - TRBV20-1 TRBD2 TGCAGTGCGCGGAGGTTACTAGCGGTTAGCACAGATACGCAGTATTTT CSARRLLAVSTDTQYF
TRBJ2-3 many TRBV11-1 TRBD2 TGTGCCAGCAGCTACGGACTAGCGACAGATACGCAGTATTTT CASSYGLATDTQYF
TRBJ1-6 many TRBV4-2 - TGTGCCAGCAGCCAAGATCGTAACAGCAATTCACCCCTCCACTTT CASSQDRNSNSPLHF
TRBJ1-5 - TRBV6-2/TRBV6-3 - TGTGCCAGCAGCCGGAGCAATCAGCCCCAGCATTTT CASSRSNQPQHF
TRBJ2-4 - TRBV15 - TGTGCCACCAGCAGAGGAGGAAGCCCAGGGGACAAAAACATTCAGTACTTC CATSRGGSPGDKNIQYF
TRBJ2-4 - TRBV6-6 - TGTGCCAGCAGTTACTTCCAGGGTTTCGACAAAAACATTCAGTACTTC CASSYFQGFDKNIQYF
TRBJ2-3 - TRBV12-3/TRBV12-4 TRBD2 TGTGCCAGCACCCCTTCGGGGGGGCGTAGAGATACGCAGTATTTT CASTPSGGRRDTQYF
TRBJ2-5 many TRBV6-5 TRBD1 TGTGCCAGCATCTTACAGGGGCAGGGGCTCCAAGAGACCCAGTACTTC CASILQGQGLQETQYF
TRBJ2-3 many TRBV20-1 - TGCAGTGCCCCGGGCCCAGCCCCGGCGGATACGCAGTATTTT CSAPGPAPADTQYF
TRBJ2-3 many TRBV6-1 - TGTGCCAGCAGCGGCTCAATAGAGCGCACAGATACGCAGTATTTT CASSGSIERTDTQYF
TRBJ2-1 many TRBV12-3/TRBV12-4 - TGTGCCAGCAGTTCTCATGACAATGAGCAGTTCTTC CASSSHDNEQFF
TRBJ1-2 few TRBV19 TRBD1 TGTGCCAGTAACCGGGACAGTGGTGGCTACACCTTC CASNRDSGGYTF
TRBJ2-1 many TRBV12-3/TRBV12-4 - TGTGCCAGCACCGATCCCTCCTCCTACAATGAGCAGTTCTTC CASTDPSSYNEQFF
TRBJ2-1 many TRBV5-6 - TGTGCCAGCAGCTTGAAGGGACTTCCCAATGAGCAGTTCTTC CASSLKGLPNEQFF
TRBJ2-2 - TRBV6-5 - TGTGCCAGTTACACCGGGGAGCTGTTTTTT CASYTGELFF
TRBJ1-2 few TRBV25-1 TRBD1 TGTGCCAGCAGTGACCCGAGGACAGGAAACTATGGCTACACCTTC CASSDPRTGNYGYTF
TRBJ1-2 many TRBV6-5 - TGTGCCAGCAGTTACAGGGGAGGTTCCGGATATGGCTACACCTTC CASSYRGGSGYGYTF
TRBJ1-2 - TRBV28 - TGTGCCAGCAGCATCCCTGGCCGGGGGGGAGGAGGCTACACCTTC CASSIPGRGGGGYTF
TRBJ1-3 many TRBV6-5 TRBD1 TGTGCCAGCAGACCCCCGGACAGGGGGATCAACACCATATATTTT CASRPPDRGINTIYF
TRBJ1-2 many TRBV4-2 - TGTGCCAGCAGCCAAGAGGACAGAACGAACTATGGCTACACCTTC CASSQEDRTNYGYTF
TRBJ1-5 - TRBV28 - TGTGCCAGCAGGTCGACGGCGGCAGGTCAGCCCCAGCATTTT CASRSTAAGQPQHF
TRBJ1-1 - TRBV6-5 - TGTGCCAGCAGTTACTCCAGGGGAACTGAAGCTTTCTTT CASSYSRGTEAFF
TRBJ2-4 many TRBV5-5 - TGTGCCAGCAGCTCGCCGGCCGACGGGGCCAAAAACATTCAGTACTTC CASSSPADGAKNIQYF
TRBJ2-1 many TRBV2 TRBD2 TGTGCCAGCAGAGTAGCGGGAGCAATCTACAATGAGCAGTTCTTC CASRVAGAIYNEQFF
TRBJ2-3 - TRBV6-5 TRBD2 TGTGCCAGCAGCAGGACTAGCGGGGGAGTAGATACGCAGTATTTT CASSRTSGGVDTQYF
TRBJ1-5 few TRBV18 - TGTGCCAGCTCATTAGGGAACGGGAATCAGCCCCAGCATTTT CASSLGNGNQPQHF
TRBJ1-2 many TRBV11-2 - TGTGCCAGCAGCGGGGGACCTAACTATGGCTACACCTTC CASSGGPNYGYTF
TRBJ1-3 many TRBV12-3/TRBV12-4 - TGTGCCAGCAGTTTACGAGGACGGCCTGAGAACACCATATATTTT CASSLRGRPENTIYF
TRBJ2-4 - TRBV5-6 - TGTGCCAGCAGCTTGGTGGGGGAAGGAGAAAACATTCAGTACTTC CASSLVGEGENIQYF
TRBJ1-5 - TRBV19 TRBD1 TGTGCCAGTAGTCCCAGGGACAGGGCGACTCAGCCCCAGCATTTT CASSPRDRATQPQHF
TRBJ2-2 few TRBV19 TRBD1 TGTGCCAGTAGTAGGCGACAGGGGGCGAACACCGGGGAGCTGTTTTTT CASSRRQGANTGELFF
TRBJ2-1 many TRBV5-1 - TGCGCCAGCAGCTTGGTGGTTGGAGACTACAATGAGCAGTTCTTC CASSLVVGDYNEQFF
TRBJ2-2 many TRBV7-9 - TGTGCCAGCAGTTACAACAGGGCCGGCACCGGGGAGCTGTTTTTT CASSYNRAGTGELFF
TRBJ2-2 many TRBV7-8 TRBD1 TGTGCCAGCAGCTTCGGGACAGCCAACACCGGGGAGCTGTTTTTT CASSFGTANTGELFF
TRBJ2-1 many TRBV4-1 TRBD2 TGCGCCAGCACCTTACTAGCGGGGGGCTACAATGAGCAGTTCTTC CASTLLAGGYNEQFF
TRBJ2-7 - TRBV11-3 - TGTGCCAGCAGCCTCGACCACGGGAGCTACGAGCAGTACTTC CASSLDHGSYEQYF
TRBJ2-1 many TRBV20-1 - TGCAGTGCTAGGAGCACGAATGAGCAGTTCTTC CSARSTNEQFF
TRBJ2-6 many TRBV27 - TGTGCCAGCAGTTTACAGGCGGCTGGATCTGGGGCCAACGTCCTGACTTTC CASSLQAAGSGANVLTF
TRBJ2-1 - TRBV2 - TGTGCCAGCAGTGACGACAATGAGCAGTTCTTC CASSDDNEQFF
TRBJ2-3 many TRBV18 TRBD1 TGTGCCAGCTCATCCTACAGGGGATACACAGATACGCAGTATTTT CASSSYRGYTDTQYF
TRBJ2-1 many TRBV20-1 - TGCAGTGCGGGCGGCGCTGGAGGTCTCAATGAGCAGTTCTTC CSAGGAGGLNEQFF
TRBJ2-6 few TRBV3-1 - TGTGCCAGCAGCCAAGCAGGGTCTGGGGCCAACGTCCTGACTTTC CASSQAGSGANVLTF